A single TCR beta chain is shown here with its context. Judged by its sample share, this clone qualifies as medium-sized (0.01 to 0.1%). The antigen this receptor binds is unknown. The sample holds no much larger clone one base away, and base qualities are not on file. Samples labelled H were derived from distinct, geographically separated regions of the hepatocellular carcinoma nodule. All patients had early-stage hepatocellular carcinoma and received no therapy before surgical resection. The sampled areas showed no macroscopic signs of necrosis or hemorrhage. In two patients, TCR sequencing (ImmunoSeq) was performed on multiple regions. Each frozen resection tissue sample was taken at least 1 cm away from every other sample. Genomic DNA was extracted from bulk tissue using the DNeasy blood and tissue kit. The sample originates from a study of intratumoral heterogeneity in liver cancer. Context from the whole study: Across the full approximately 15-patient cohort, most patients were male and a median age of approximately 60 years was recorded. RNA-seq, DNA sequencing, TCR-seq and SNP array data from multiple regions of hepatocellular carcinoma specimens were combined in the study to investigate intratumor heterogeneity. The overall cohort comprised 70 to 75 multiregional samples from 14 HCC patients, with 45 to 55 tumoral and 20 or so adjacent nontumoral regions.

Using the immunoSEQ assay, the TCR beta chain CDR3 regions were sequenced from genomic DNA. Rearranged VDJ segments were amplified with primers that anneal to V and J segments. The original methods were these. Clonality and richness metrics were computed with the ImmunoSeq Analyzer software. Clones with differential abundance between regions were identified with Fisher's exact test combined with a beta-binomial method for additional stringency. The source is immuneACCESS, and TCRdb retained only in-frame sequences with V and J called. Part of the clones is not carried over; for the studies checked, unresolved V genes explain less than half of this, and the remainder is unexplained. Clone size and V and J calls were adopted from that table, with D and trimming inferred from the DNA. This sample has several thousand clones in its table, and 55% of those were observed once. About 15% of the sample comes from the top ten.

Overall study outcomes, separate from this receptor: Tumor region a in each sequenced patient had significantly more unique T-cell clonal expansions than region b. Overall T cell clonality did not differ significantly between tumor regions within either sequenced patient. According to the report, TCR sequencing confirmed the RNA-seq-based estimates of regional differences in tumor-infiltrating lymphocyte burden. Limitations acknowledged by the authors included a relatively low number of patients and under-sampled representation of tumor-infiltrating lymphocytes.

Reading from cysteine to phenylalanine, the CDR3 counts 15 amino acids. The retained sequence is limited to the CDR3, 45 bases, with the frame set at the first base. The V and J ends are trimmed by 5 bases and 5 bases, leaving 16 bases between them. Reading the germline V gene (reference sequence) gives CDR1 LNHDA and CDR2 SQIVND. The sequence links TRBV19 to TRBJ2-1; the D gene remains uncertain. The TCR comes from a man between 65 and 79 years old with hepatocellular carcinoma. The input for sequencing was tumor tissue, taken before any cancer treatment. The CDR3 here reads CASSPRTVSHNEQFF. The nucleotides read TGTGCCAGTAGTCCCAGGACCGTCTCTCACAATGAGCAGTTCTTC.